This T cell receptor beta chain came from a study of blood T cell repertoires in COVID-19. This clone was picked up a small number of times. Trimming cost V 6 bases and J 1 base, with 10 bases left between them. Germline CDR1 MDHEN, CDR2 SYDVKM. This CDR3 is built from 14 residues. The assay was immunoSEQ multiplex PCR, and TCRdb's table has in-frame clones only and misses some. The sample includes a few hundred thousand clones, around 89% of them seen just once. This receptor was obtained from a woman between 35 and 50 years old with COVID-19, enrolled during active disease. What was sequenced was peripheral blood. The J gene is TRBJ1-5, the V gene TRBV28, with TRBD1 as a possible D gene (6 bases). The CDR3 DNA follows: TGTGCCAGCAGGACAGGCTCCAGCAATCAGCCCCAGCATTTT. Translation: CASRTGSSNQPQHF.